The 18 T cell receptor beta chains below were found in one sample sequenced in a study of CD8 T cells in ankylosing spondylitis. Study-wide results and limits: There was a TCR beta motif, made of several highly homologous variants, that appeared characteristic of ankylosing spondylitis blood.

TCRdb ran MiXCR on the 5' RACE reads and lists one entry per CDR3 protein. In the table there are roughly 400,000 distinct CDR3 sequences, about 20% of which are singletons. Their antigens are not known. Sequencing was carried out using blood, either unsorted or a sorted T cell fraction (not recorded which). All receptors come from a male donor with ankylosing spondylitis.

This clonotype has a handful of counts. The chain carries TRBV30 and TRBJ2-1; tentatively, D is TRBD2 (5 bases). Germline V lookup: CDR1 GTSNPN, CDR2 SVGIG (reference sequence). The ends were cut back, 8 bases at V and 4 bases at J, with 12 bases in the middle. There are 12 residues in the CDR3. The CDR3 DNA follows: TGTGCCCACATCAGCGGATACAATGAGCAGTTCTTC. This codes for CAHISGYNEQFF.

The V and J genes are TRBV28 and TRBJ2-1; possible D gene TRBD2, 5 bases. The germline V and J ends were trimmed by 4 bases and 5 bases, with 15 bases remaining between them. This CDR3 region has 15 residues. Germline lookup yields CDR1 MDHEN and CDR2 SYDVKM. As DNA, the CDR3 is TGTGCCAGCAGTTCACGGGGAACGCTTAACAATGAGCAGTTCTTC. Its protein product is CASSSRGTLNNEQFF. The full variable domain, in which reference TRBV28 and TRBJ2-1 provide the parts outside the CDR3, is DVKVTQSSRYLVKRTGEKVFLECVQDMDHENMFWYRQDPGLGLRLIYFSYDVKMKEKGDIPEGYSVSREKKERFSLILESASTNQTSMYLCASSSRGTLNNEQFFGPGTRLTVL.

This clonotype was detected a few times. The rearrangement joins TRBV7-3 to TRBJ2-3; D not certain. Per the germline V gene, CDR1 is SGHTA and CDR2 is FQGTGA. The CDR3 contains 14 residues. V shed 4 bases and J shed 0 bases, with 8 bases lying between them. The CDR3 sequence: CASSSGDSTDTQYF. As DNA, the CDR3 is TGTGCCAGCAGCTCAGGAGACAGCACAGATACGCAGTATTTT.

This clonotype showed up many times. CDR3 in amino acids: CASSVLQGPGELFF. The CDR3 bases are TGTGCCAGCAGTGTACTACAGGGGCCCGGGGAGCTGTTTTTT. The J gene is TRBJ2-2, the V gene TRBV2; 7 nucleotides align to TRBD1. The CDR3 totals 14 residues. The V and J ends lost 4 bases and 6 bases, in that order; junction bases with no gene match: 5. Germline values: CDR1 SNHLY, CDR2 FYNNEI.

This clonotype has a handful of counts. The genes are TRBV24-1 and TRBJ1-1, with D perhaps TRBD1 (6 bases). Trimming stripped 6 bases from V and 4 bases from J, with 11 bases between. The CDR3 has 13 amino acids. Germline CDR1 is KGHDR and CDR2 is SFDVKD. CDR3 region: CATSQGRSTEAFF. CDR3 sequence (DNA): TGTGCCACCAGTCAGGGGCGATCCACTGAAGCTTTCTTT.

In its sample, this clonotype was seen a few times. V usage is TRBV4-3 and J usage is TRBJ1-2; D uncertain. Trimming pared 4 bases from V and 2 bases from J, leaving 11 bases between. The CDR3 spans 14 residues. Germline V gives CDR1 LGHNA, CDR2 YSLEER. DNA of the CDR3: TGCGCCAGCAGCCTCGCTAGGACCAACTATGGCTACACCTTC. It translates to CASSLARTNYGYTF.

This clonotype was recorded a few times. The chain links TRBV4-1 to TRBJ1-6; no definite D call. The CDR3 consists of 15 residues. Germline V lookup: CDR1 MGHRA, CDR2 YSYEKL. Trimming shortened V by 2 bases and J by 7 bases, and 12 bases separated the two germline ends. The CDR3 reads CASSQSGRRNSPLHF. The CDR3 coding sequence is TGCGCCAGCAGCCAAAGTGGCAGGAGAAATTCACCCCTCCACTTT.

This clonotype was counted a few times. Written as DNA, the CDR3 is TGCAGTGCTAGTTGGGGTGAGCAGTTCTTC. Translated: CSASWGEQFF. This chain connects TRBV20-1 to TRBJ2-1, with D uncertain. CDR3 length: 10 amino acids. V was shortened by 3 bases and J by 9 bases, with 6 bases between the two germline ends. The germline V gene has CDR1 DFQATT and CDR2 SNEGSKA (reference sequence).

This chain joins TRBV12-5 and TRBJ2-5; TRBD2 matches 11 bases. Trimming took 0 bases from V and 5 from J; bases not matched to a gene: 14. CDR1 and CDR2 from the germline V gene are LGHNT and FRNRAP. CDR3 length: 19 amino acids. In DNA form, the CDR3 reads TGTGCTAGTGGTTTGGTACGACTAGCGGGGACGCTGGAACAGGAGACCCAGTACTTC. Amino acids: CASGLVRLAGTLEQETQYF.

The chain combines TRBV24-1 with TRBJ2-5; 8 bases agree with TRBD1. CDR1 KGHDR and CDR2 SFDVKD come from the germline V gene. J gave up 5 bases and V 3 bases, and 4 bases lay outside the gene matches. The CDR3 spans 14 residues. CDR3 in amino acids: CATSDPDRGETQYF. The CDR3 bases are TGTGCCACCAGTGATCCTGACAGGGGCGAGACCCAGTACTTC.

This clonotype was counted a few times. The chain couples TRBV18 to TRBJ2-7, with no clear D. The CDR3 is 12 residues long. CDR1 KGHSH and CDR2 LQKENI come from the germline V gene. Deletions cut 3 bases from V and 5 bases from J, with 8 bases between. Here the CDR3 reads CASSPATDEQYF. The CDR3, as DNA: TGTGCCAGCTCACCGGCGACGGACGAGCAGTACTTC.

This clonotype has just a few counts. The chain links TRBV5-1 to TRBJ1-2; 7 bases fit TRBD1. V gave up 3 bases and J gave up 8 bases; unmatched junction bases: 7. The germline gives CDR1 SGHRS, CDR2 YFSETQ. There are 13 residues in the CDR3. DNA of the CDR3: TGCGCCAGCAGCTGGACAGGTACTCAGGGCTACACCTTC. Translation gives CASSWTGTQGYTF. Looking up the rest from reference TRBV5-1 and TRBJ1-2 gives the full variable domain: KAGVTQTPRYLIKTRGQQVTLSCSPISGHRSVSWYQQTPGQGLQFLFEYFSETQRNKGNFPGRFSGRQFSNSRSEMNVSTLELGDSALYLCASSWTGTQGYTFGSGTRLTVV.

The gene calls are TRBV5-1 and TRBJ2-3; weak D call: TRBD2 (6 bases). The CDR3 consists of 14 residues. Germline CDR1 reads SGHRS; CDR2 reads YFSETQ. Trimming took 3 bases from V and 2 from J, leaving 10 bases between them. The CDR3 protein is CASSSGLLTDTQYF. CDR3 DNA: TGCGCCAGCAGCTCGGGACTCCTCACAGATACGCAGTATTTT.

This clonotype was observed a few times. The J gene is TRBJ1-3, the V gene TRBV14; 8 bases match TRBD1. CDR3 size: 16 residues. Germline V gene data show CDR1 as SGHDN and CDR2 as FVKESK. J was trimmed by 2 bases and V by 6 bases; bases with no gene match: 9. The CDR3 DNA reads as TGTGCCAGCAGACCGTTGACAGGGGTTCCTGGAAACACCATATATTTT. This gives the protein CASRPLTGVPGNTIYF.

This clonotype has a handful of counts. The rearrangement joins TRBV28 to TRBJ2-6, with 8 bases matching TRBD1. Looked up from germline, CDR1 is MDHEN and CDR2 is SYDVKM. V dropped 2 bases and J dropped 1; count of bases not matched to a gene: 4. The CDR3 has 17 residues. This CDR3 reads CASSLLRTGSGANVLTF. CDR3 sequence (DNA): TGTGCCAGCAGTTTACTTCGGACAGGGTCTGGGGCCAACGTCCTGACTTTC.

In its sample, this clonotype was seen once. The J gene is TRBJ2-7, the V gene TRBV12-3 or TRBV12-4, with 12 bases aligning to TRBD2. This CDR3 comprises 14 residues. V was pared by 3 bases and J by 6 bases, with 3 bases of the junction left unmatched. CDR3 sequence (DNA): TGTGCCAGCAGTTTTCCTAGCGGGAGGGCCGAGCAGTACTTC. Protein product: CASSFPSGRAEQYF.

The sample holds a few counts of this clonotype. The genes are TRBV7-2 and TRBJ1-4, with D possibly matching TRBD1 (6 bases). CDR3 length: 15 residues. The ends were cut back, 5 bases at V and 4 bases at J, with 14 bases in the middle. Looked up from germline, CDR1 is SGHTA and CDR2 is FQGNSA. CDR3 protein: CASSRQVRGNEKLFF. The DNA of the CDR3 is TGTGCCAGCAGCAGACAGGTCCGGGGTAATGAAAAACTGTTTTTT.

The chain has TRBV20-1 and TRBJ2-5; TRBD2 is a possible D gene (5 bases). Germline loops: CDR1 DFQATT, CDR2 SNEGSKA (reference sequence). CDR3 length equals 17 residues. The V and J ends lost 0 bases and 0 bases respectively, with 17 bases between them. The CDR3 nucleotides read TGCAGTGCTAGAGATACTCGGCGGGTACTTTACCAAGAGACCCAGTACTTC. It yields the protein CSARDTRRVLYQETQYF.